The 9 T cell receptor beta chains given below trace back to one sample, sequenced in a study of cytomegalovirus exposure and HLA in healthy donors. The study ran its PCR with 60 Vbeta and 13 Jbeta primers. Using immunoSEQ multiplex PCR, the repertoire was profiled, and TCRdb retains in-frame clones only, with some absent. The sample contains about 55,000 clones, more than 75% of which appear only once. Material for sequencing was PBMCs. Receptors were obtained from a female donor in good health and CMV-seronegative.

The chain has TRBV10-3 and TRBJ1-1; D is possibly TRBD1 (6 bases). The CDR3 loop spans 15 amino acids. Trimming took off 3 bases at V and 0 bases at J, with 11 bases between the two ends. Germline V gives CDR1 ENHRY, CDR2 SYGVKD. The CDR3 spells CAISDFQGLNTEAFF. For the CDR3, the DNA is TGTGCCATCAGTGATTTTCAGGGGCTGAACACTGAAGCTTTCTTT.

This chain uses TRBV11-1 with TRBJ2-2; maybe TRBD1 (6 bases). Germline CDR1 reads SGHAT; CDR2 reads FQDESV (reference sequence). This CDR3 comprises 14 residues. V was pared by 7 bases and J by 8 bases, with 17 bases between. CDR3 DNA: TGTGCCAGCACCCCAGGGGCGAGCGGTGGGGAGCTGTTTTTT. Translated: CASTPGASGGELFF.

The chain carries TRBV19 and TRBJ1-5, with D unresolved. Germline V gives CDR1 LNHDA, CDR2 SQIVND (reference sequence). The CDR3 extends over 14 amino acids. Deletions cut 3 bases from V and 4 bases from J, with 10 bases between. CDR3 DNA: TGTGCCAGTAGTATTGGAGCAGATAATCAGCCCCAGCATTTT. Amino acid sequence: CASSIGADNQPQHF.

The V gene is TRBV5-1, the J gene TRBJ1-1; unclear D gene. The CDR3 totals 12 residues. Trimming cost V 6 bases and J 8 bases, with 14 bases left between them. CDR1 is SGHRS, CDR2 YFSETQ, per germline. The CDR3 reads CASTDSFLEAFF. CDR3 bases: TGCGCCAGCACCGACTCCTTCTTAGAAGCTTTCTTT.

This clone was counted between two and nine times. CDR3 region: CASGRGYPYEQYF. The DNA for the CDR3 is TGTGCTAGTGGGAGGGGGTACCCTTACGAGCAGTACTTC. J is TRBJ2-7 and V is TRBV12-5; a possible D gene is TRBD1 (6 bases). Germline V gene sequence: CDR1 LGHNT, CDR2 FRNRAP. Between the trimmed V and J ends, which lost 6 bases and 4 bases, there was a span of 13 bases. This CDR3 comprises 13 residues.

This clone was recorded a few times. In DNA form, the CDR3 reads TGTGCCAGTAGACCCGGGACAGTATCGTCCTACGAGCAGTACTTC. Amino acids: CASRPGTVSSYEQYF. This sequence joins TRBV19 and TRBJ2-7, with 7 positions matching TRBD1. Germline CDR1 is LNHDA and CDR2 is SQIVND (reference sequence). The ends lost 6 bases at V and 1 base at J; junction bases unmatched: 9. The CDR3 has 15 residues. Combining the CDR3 with reference TRBV19 and TRBJ2-7 gives the whole variable domain DGGITQSPKYLFRKEGQNVTLSCEQNLNHDAMYWYRQDPGQGLRLIYYSQIVNDFQKGDIAEGYSVSREKKESFPLTVTSAQKNPTAFYLCASRPGTVSSYEQYFGPGTRLTVT.

This clone was recorded once. The J gene is TRBJ1-2, the V gene TRBV6-5; no reliable D call. The CDR3 sequence is 15 residues long. CDR1 and CDR2 (germline): MNHEY, SVGAGI. Trimming took off 4 bases at V and 2 bases at J, with 14 bases between the two ends. In DNA, the CDR3 is TGTGCCAGCAGTTCCCCCTCGGTGAGGAACTATGGCTACACCTTC. Protein: CASSSPSVRNYGYTF.

This clone was picked up one time. CDR3: CASSLAARDRDEKLFF. CDR3 in DNA: TGTGCCAGCAGCTTAGCGGCCCGGGACAGGGATGAAAAACTGTTTTTT. This chain joins TRBV7-9 and TRBJ1-4; TRBD1 matches at 9 bases. J gave up 6 bases and V 0 bases, and 5 bases lay outside the gene matches. The CDR3 totals 16 residues. Germline V gene data show CDR1 as SEHNR and CDR2 as FQNEAQ (reference sequence).

In its sample, this clone was seen once. In nucleotides, the CDR3 is TGTGCCAGCAGAAAACAACAGAGTAACTATGGCTACACCTTC. It is translated as CASRKQQSNYGYTF. The V and J genes are TRBV5-4 and TRBJ1-2; D is unresolved. The CDR3 is made up of 14 amino acids. Germline CDR1 is SGHNT and CDR2 is YYREEE (reference sequence). V gave up 5 bases and J gave up 1 base, with 12 bases separating them.